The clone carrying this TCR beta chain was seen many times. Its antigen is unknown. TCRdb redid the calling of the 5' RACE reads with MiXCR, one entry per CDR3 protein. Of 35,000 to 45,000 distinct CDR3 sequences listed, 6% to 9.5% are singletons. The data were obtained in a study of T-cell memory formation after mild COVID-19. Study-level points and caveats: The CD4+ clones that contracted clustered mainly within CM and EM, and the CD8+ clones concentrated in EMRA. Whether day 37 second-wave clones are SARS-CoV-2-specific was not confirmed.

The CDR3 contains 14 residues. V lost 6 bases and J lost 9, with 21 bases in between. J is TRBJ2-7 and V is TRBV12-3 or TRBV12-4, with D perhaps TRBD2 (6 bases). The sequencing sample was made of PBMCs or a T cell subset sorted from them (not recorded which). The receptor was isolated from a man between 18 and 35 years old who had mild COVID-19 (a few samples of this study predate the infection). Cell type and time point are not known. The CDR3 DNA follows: TGTGCCAGCAGCCTACGAACCCGGGACTCCCGGCAGTACTTC. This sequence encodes CASSLRTRDSRQYF.